This T cell receptor (beta chain) was profiled in a study of identical twins. V lost 6 bases and J lost 2, with 12 bases in between. CDR3 size: 14 residues. In germline, CDR1 is KGHSH, CDR2 LQKENI. TCRdb reprocessed the 5' RACE reads with MiXCR, giving one entry per CDR3 protein. The data contain 420,000 or so distinct CDR3 sequences, about 18% of them singletons. The specimen was naive T cells sorted from blood. The sequence was collected from a man in his fifties in good health. The chain carries TRBV18 and TRBJ2-3; perhaps TRBD1 as D (6 bases). This CDR3 reads CASSRTVATDTQYF. The CDR3 nucleotides read TGTGCCAGCTCCCGGACAGTTGCCACAGATACGCAGTATTTT.